These 2 T cell receptor beta chains were sequenced from one sample in a study of blood T cell repertoires in COVID-19. Clones were read by immunoSEQ multiplex PCR, and TCRdb kept only the in-frame ones, dropping some. The sample records almost 200,000 clones, about 86% being singletons. Sequenced material: peripheral blood. These TCRs come from a woman in her seventies with acute or convalescent COVID-19.

This clone was recorded only once. J is TRBJ2-1 and V is TRBV6-5, with TRBD1 matching over 7 bases. Germline-derived CDR1 and CDR2 are MNHEY and SVGAGI. This CDR3 is 15 amino acids long. V dropped 6 bases and J dropped 0; count of bases not matched to a gene: 5. CDR3 sequence: CASRGPGGSYNEQFF. The DNA of the CDR3 is TGTGCCAGCAGAGGTCCAGGGGGCTCCTACAATGAGCAGTTCTTC.

This sequence joins TRBV4-1 and TRBJ2-4; perhaps TRBD2 as D (5 bases). V lost 2 bases, J lost 1 base, and 18 bases lay in between. The length of the CDR3 is 18 residues. Germline CDR1 MGHRA, CDR2 YSYEKL. This CDR3 reads CASSQSLTSRRAKNIQYF. CDR3 coding DNA: TGCGCCAGCAGCCAATCTTTAACTTCCCGGAGGGCCAAAAACATTCAGTACTTC.